One and the same sample provided the 19 T cell receptor beta chains below, sequenced in a study of T cells in Graves' hyperthyroidism and ophthalmopathy. TCR beta CDR3 sequences were amplified from RNA transcripts. With the HTBI primer set, the TCR CDR3 went through a first round of RT-PCR. One entry per CDR3 protein, called by TCRdb with MiXCR from the multiplex PCR reads. The top ten hold 7.1% of the sample, which has around 620,000 distinct CDR3 sequences, over 12% seen once. Sample: blood. All receptors come from a woman younger than 35 with Graves' ophthalmopathy.

This clonotype was seen repeatedly, ten times or more. The rearrangement links TRBV6-1 to TRBJ2-7; 8 nucleotides agree with TRBD1. The V segment lost 5 bases and the J segment 3 bases; nucleotides outside the gene matches: 3. This CDR3 has 13 residues. The germline V gene encodes CDR1 MNHNS and CDR2 SASEGT. The CDR3 loop is CASSTDRVYEQYF. The DNA of the CDR3 is TGTGCCAGCAGTACGGACAGGGTCTACGAGCAGTACTTC.

The chain couples TRBV7-3 to TRBJ1-3; D is unclear. Germline V gene lookup returns CDR1 SGHTA and CDR2 FQGTGA. The V and J ends lost 5 bases and 4 bases respectively, with 12 bases between them. The CDR3 is 14 amino acids. The chain's CDR3 is CASSLLGFGNTIYF. The CDR3 DNA sequence: TGTGCCAGCAGCCTCCTCGGGTTCGGAAACACCATATATTTT.

Ten or more counts support this clonotype. V usage is TRBV9 and J usage is TRBJ2-2; possible D gene TRBD1, 5 bases. CDR1 and CDR2 (germline): SGDLS, YYNGEE. This CDR3 region has 15 residues. Trimming took 3 bases from V and 1 from J, leaving 10 bases between them. The CDR3 loop reads CASSAFGQNTGELFF. The CDR3 bases are TGTGCCAGCAGCGCTTTCGGACAGAACACCGGGGAGCTGTTTTTT.

This clonotype was counted a few times. The CDR3 sequence: CSAPGQDENNSPLHF. The CDR3 DNA follows: TGCAGTGCTCCAGGACAGGACGAAAATAATTCACCCCTCCACTTT. This rearrangement joins TRBV20-1 to TRBJ1-6, with 7 positions matching TRBD1. Trimming took 5 bases from V and 5 from J; bases not matched to a gene: 9. The CDR3 runs 15 residues. The germline CDR1 and CDR2 sequences are DFQATT and SNEGSKA (reference sequence).

At least ten counts were recorded for this clonotype. The chain joins TRBV7-2 to TRBJ1-5; 9 nucleotides agree with TRBD1. The CDR3 sequence is 15 residues long. Trimming at V came to 5 bases and at J to 1 base, leaving 3 bases not matched to a gene. The germline V gene has CDR1 SGHTA and CDR2 FQGNSA. DNA of the CDR3: TGTGCCAGCAGCCCGGGACAGGGAAGCAATCAGCCCCAGCATTTT. Residues: CASSPGQGSNQPQHF.

This clonotype has at least ten counts. The V call is TRBV7-2, the J call TRBJ2-7, with 10 positions matching TRBD2. V lost 2 bases and J lost 3; bases outside the gene matches: 13. This CDR3 region has 18 residues. CDR1 and CDR2 from the germline V gene are SGHTA and FQGNSA. The CDR3 DNA reads as TGTGCCAGCAGCTTACGGTCTAGCGGGAGTCTGGGCAACTACGAGCAGTACTTC. It specifies CASSLRSSGSLGNYEQYF. The whole variable domain, remainder taken from reference TRBV7-2 and TRBJ2-7, is GAGVSQSPSNKVTEKGKDVELRCDPISGHTALYWYRQSLGQGLEFLIYFQGNSAPDKSGLPSDRFSAERTGGSVSTLTIQRTQQEDSAVYLCASSLRSSGSLGNYEQYFGPGTRLTVT.

Many counts were recorded for this clonotype. The J gene is TRBJ1-1, the V gene TRBV27; no clear D. The germline gives CDR1 MNHEY, CDR2 SMNVEV (reference sequence). The V end was cut by 3 bases, the J end by 1 base, with 6 bases between. The CDR3 is 13 residues long. CDR3 sequence reads: CASSLVQNTEAFF. For the CDR3, the DNA is TGTGCCAGCAGTTTGGTCCAGAACACTGAAGCTTTCTTT.

This clonotype has at least ten counts. This chain uses TRBV29-1 with TRBJ2-6, with 8 bases fitting TRBD1. This CDR3 contains 16 residues. Germline V gene sequence: CDR1 SQVTM, CDR2 ANQGSEA. Losses at the gene ends were 4 bases for V and 4 bases for J; bases not matched to a gene: 9. DNA of the CDR3: TGCAGCGTTGTACTCAGGCAGGGGGCCGGGGCCAACGTCCTGACTTTC. Amino acid sequence: CSVVLRQGAGANVLTF.

In its sample, this clonotype was seen many times. The chain recombines TRBV27 with TRBJ2-7; 7 bases line up with TRBD1. The length of the CDR3 is 13 residues. J lost 6 bases, V lost 5 bases, and 7 bases had no gene match. CDR1 is MNHEY, CDR2 SMNVEV, per germline (reference sequence). The CDR3 is CASSPPGQREQYF. The CDR3 DNA is TGTGCCAGCAGTCCCCCGGGACAGCGCGAGCAGTACTTC.

This clonotype was found a few times. The genes are TRBV7-9 and TRBJ2-7, with 7 bases identical to TRBD1. V was pared by 6 bases and J by 6 bases, with 14 bases of the junction left unmatched. Germline loops: CDR1 SEHNR, CDR2 FQNEAQ (reference sequence). CDR3 length: 15 amino acids. The DNA of the CDR3 is TGTGCCAGCAGGCCCCTGACAGGGAAATCCAGCGAGCAGTACTTC. This translates into CASRPLTGKSSEQYF.

This clonotype was seen ten or more times. This rearrangement joins TRBV6-1 to TRBJ2-1; 7 bases match TRBD2. Trimming at V came to 6 bases and at J to 0 bases, leaving 11 bases not matched to a gene. Looked up from germline, CDR1 is MNHNS and CDR2 is SASEGT. The CDR3 loop spans 17 amino acids. CDR3 DNA sequence: TGTGCCAGCAGAAGCCGAAGCGGGACGGGCTCCTACAATGAGCAGTTCTTC. Translated: CASRSRSGTGSYNEQFF.

V is TRBV4-1 and J is TRBJ2-7; 7 nucleotides agree with TRBD2. This CDR3 has 14 residues. Losses at the gene ends were 6 bases for V and 4 bases for J; bases not matched to a gene: 9. Germline V lookup: CDR1 MGHRA, CDR2 YSYEKL. The CDR3 spells CASRGWEGTYEQYF. As DNA, the CDR3 is TGCGCCAGCAGAGGATGGGAGGGCACGTACGAGCAGTACTTC.

This clonotype was detected ten times or more. The gene calls are TRBV12-3 or TRBV12-4 and TRBJ2-7; 7 bases fit TRBD1. CDR3 length: 14 residues. V lost 7 bases, J lost 7 bases, and 13 bases stayed unmatched. The CDR3 spells CASNHLKGGREQYF. The CDR3 DNA follows: TGTGCCAGCAACCACTTGAAAGGGGGCCGAGAGCAGTACTTC.

This clonotype was observed many times. The chain combines TRBV19 with TRBJ1-5; D not resolved. V dropped 3 bases and J dropped 2 bases, with 11 bases sitting between them. The CDR3 totals 15 residues. Germline CDR1 is LNHDA and CDR2 is SQIVND (reference sequence). CDR3 loop: CASSMAGEGNQPQHF. DNA for the CDR3: TGTGCCAGTAGTATGGCGGGCGAAGGCAATCAGCCCCAGCATTTT. Together with reference TRBV19 and TRBJ1-5, the CDR3 gives the full variable domain: DGGITQSPKYLFRKEGQNVTLSCEQNLNHDAMYWYRQDPGQGLRLIYYSQIVNDFQKGDIAEGYSVSREKKESFPLTVTSAQKNPTAFYLCASSMAGEGNQPQHFGDGTRLSIL.

This clonotype showed up just a few times. The rearrangement joins TRBV6-2 or TRBV6-3 to TRBJ1-1; no definite D call. With 2 bases removed from V and 0 bases from J, the gap between germline ends came to 10 bases. Germline CDR1 and CDR2: MNHEY and SVGEGT. This CDR3 region has 15 residues. CDR3: CASSYDVRLNTEAFF. The CDR3 DNA reads as TGTGCCAGCAGTTACGACGTCAGGTTGAACACTGAAGCTTTCTTT.

The V call is TRBV4-1, the J call TRBJ2-1; no definite D call. Per the germline V gene, CDR1 is MGHRA and CDR2 is YSYEKL. CDR3 size: 17 residues. V was pared by 1 base and J by 0 bases, with 13 bases between. CDR3 protein: CASSQARLPTSYNEQFF. The CDR3 DNA follows: TGCGCCAGCAGCCAAGCCCGGTTACCAACCTCCTACAATGAGCAGTTCTTC.

There are many counts of this clonotype. The genes are TRBV12-3 or TRBV12-4 and TRBJ1-6, with TRBD1 matching over 10 bases. The CDR3 is 14 amino acids. V shed 2 bases, J shed 10 bases, and the junction held 2 bases outside the gene matches. In nucleotides, the CDR3 is TGTGCCAGCAGTTTAAGGGGACAGGGGTCACCCCTCCACTTT. Its translation is CASSLRGQGSPLHF.

This clonotype was counted at least ten times. This chain connects TRBV24-1 to TRBJ1-5; D gene ambiguous. Germline CDR1 KGHDR, CDR2 SFDVKD. Trimming removed 0 bases from V and 3 bases from J, with 8 bases in between. The CDR3 spans 15 residues. Written as DNA, the CDR3 is TGTGCCACCAGTGATTTGCGAGGGAACAATCAGCCCCAGCATTTT. Amino acids: CATSDLRGNNQPQHF.

In the case of this clonotype: A much more abundant neighbour one base away suggests this may be a read error. The rearrangement joins TRBV10-2 to TRBJ2-7; 7 positions agree with TRBD2. Germline lookup yields CDR1 WSHSY and CDR2 SAAADI. The CDR3 runs to 14 residues. Written as DNA, the CDR3 is TGCGCCAGCGGTGAGACTAGCCGATTCTACGAGCAGTACTTC. Its translation is CASGETSRFYEQYF.